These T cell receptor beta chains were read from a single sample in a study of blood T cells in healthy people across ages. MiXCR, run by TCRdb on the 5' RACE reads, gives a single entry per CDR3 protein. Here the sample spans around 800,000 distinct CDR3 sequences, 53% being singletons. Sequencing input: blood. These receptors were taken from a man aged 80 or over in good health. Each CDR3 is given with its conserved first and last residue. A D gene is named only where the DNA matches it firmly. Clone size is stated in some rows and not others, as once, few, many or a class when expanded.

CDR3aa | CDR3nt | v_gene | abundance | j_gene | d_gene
CASSYSNSETQYF | TGTGCCAGCAGTTACTCGAACTCAGAGACCCAGTACTTC | TRBV6-5 | - | TRBJ2-5 | -
CSAVTSTYEQYF | TGCAGTGCCGTGACTAGTACCTACGAGCAGTACTTC | TRBV20-1 | few | TRBJ2-7 | -
CASSETQGRGGQETQYF | TGTGCCAGCAGTGAAACCCAGGGTCGTGGTGGGCAAGAGACCCAGTACTTC | TRBV2 | - | TRBJ2-5 | -
CSAKTGAAKNIQYF | TGCAGTGCTAAAACAGGGGCGGCCAAAAACATTCAGTACTTC | TRBV20-1 | - | TRBJ2-4 | TRBD1
CASSSDRVRETQYF | TGTGCCAGCAGTTCGGACAGGGTTAGAGAGACCCAGTACTTC | TRBV11-1 | - | TRBJ2-5 | TRBD1
CASSKPPGLIDEQYF | TGTGCCAGCAGCAAACCTCCGGGACTCATCGACGAGCAGTACTTC | TRBV21-1 | - | TRBJ2-7 | -
CASRPGQGPHEQFF | TGTGCCAGCAGACCGGGACAGGGCCCCCATGAGCAGTTCTTC | TRBV6-5 | - | TRBJ2-1 | TRBD1
CASKRTGGGTEAFF | TGTGCCAGCAAAAGGACAGGGGGAGGAACTGAAGCTTTCTTT | TRBV25-1 | - | TRBJ1-1 | TRBD1
CAGSELVDYNEQFF | TGTGCCGGCAGTGAATTAGTAGACTACAATGAGCAGTTCTTC | TRBV2 | - | TRBJ2-1 | -
CASSATGGKEKLFF | TGTGCCAGCAGTGCCACAGGGGGGAAGGAAAAACTGTTTTTT | TRBV6-5 | - | TRBJ1-4 | TRBD1
CASSLGAGLSNQPQHF | TGTGCCAGCAGCTTAGGGGCAGGTCTTAGCAATCAGCCCCAGCATTTT | TRBV7-6 | - | TRBJ1-5 | -
CSARDLRQGNEQYF | TGCAGTGCTAGAGATCTGAGACAGGGGAACGAGCAGTACTTC | TRBV20-1 | once | TRBJ2-7 | TRBD1
CASSPLGVGQPQHF | TGTGCCAGCAGCCCTCTCGGGGTGGGTCAGCCCCAGCATTTT | TRBV7-2 | few | TRBJ1-5 | -
CASSSQGRANTGELFF | TGTGCCAGCAGCTCGCAGGGGAGGGCGAACACCGGGGAGCTGTTTTTT | TRBV11-2 | - | TRBJ2-2 | -
CAIREDPYNEQFF | TGTGCCATACGGGAGGATCCCTACAATGAGCAGTTCTTC | TRBV10-3 | - | TRBJ2-1 | TRBD2
CATSDGVRGYTF | TGTGCCACCAGTGATGGGGTACGGGGCTACACCTTC | TRBV24-1 | - | TRBJ1-2 | -
CASSLGGFMEKLFF | TGTGCCAGCAGCTTAGGGGGCTTCATGGAAAAACTGTTTTTT | TRBV7-9 | - | TRBJ1-4 | -
CSARDESVDNEQFF | TGCAGTGCTAGAGATGAGTCAGTAGACAATGAGCAGTTCTTC | TRBV20-1 | - | TRBJ2-1 | -
CASSLVSGAEQFF | TGTGCCAGCAGTTTAGTTAGCGGGGCAGAGCAGTTCTTC | TRBV12-3/TRBV12-4 | - | TRBJ2-1 | TRBD2
CASSSTRDRGTGELFF | TGTGCCAGCAGCTCGACCCGGGACAGGGGCACCGGGGAGCTGTTTTTT | TRBV5-6 | - | TRBJ2-2 | TRBD1